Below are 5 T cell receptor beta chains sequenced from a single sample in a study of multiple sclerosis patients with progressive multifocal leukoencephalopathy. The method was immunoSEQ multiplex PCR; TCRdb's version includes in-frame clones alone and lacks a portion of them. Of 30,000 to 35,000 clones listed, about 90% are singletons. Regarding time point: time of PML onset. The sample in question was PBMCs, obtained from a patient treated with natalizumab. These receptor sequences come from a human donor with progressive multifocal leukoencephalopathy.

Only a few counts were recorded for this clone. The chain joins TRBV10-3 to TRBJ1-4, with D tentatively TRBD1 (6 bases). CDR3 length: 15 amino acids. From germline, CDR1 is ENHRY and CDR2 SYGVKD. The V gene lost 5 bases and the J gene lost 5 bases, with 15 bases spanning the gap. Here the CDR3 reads CAISTSGGPNEKLFF. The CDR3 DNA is TGTGCCATCAGTACCTCGGGGGGGCCGAATGAAAAACTGTTTTTT.

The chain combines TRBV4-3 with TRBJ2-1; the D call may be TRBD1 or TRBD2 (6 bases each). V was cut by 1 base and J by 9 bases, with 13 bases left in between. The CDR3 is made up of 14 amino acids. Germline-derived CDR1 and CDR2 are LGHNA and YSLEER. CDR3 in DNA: TGCGCCAGCAGCCAAGGAGGGGGGTGGGGTGAGCAGTTCTTC. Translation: CASSQGGGWGEQFF.

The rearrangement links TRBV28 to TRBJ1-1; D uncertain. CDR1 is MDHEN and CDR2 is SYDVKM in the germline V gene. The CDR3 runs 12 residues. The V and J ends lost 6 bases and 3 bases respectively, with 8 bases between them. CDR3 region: CASRLTYTEAFF. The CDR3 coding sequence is TGTGCCAGCAGGCTAACTTACACTGAAGCTTTCTTT.

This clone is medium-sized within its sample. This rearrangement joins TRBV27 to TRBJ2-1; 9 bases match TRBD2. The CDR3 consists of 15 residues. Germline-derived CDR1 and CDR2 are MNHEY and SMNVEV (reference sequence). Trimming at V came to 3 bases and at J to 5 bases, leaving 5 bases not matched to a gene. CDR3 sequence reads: CASSFLASGNNEQFF. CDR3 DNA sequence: TGTGCCAGCAGTTTCTTGGCTAGCGGGAACAATGAGCAGTTCTTC.

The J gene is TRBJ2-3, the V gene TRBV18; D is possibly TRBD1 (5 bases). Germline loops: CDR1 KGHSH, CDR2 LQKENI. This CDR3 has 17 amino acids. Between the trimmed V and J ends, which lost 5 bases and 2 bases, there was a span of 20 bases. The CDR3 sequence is CASSSYVLGRATDTQYF. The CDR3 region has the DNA TGTGCCAGCTCATCCTATGTCTTGGGCAGGGCCACAGATACGCAGTATTTT.